This TCR beta chain was identified in a study of glioma-infiltrating T cells after dendritic cell vaccination. Study summary: Autologous tumor lysate was loaded overnight onto monocyte-derived dendritic cells grown about seven days with IL-4 and GM-CSF. Findings and limits, study-wide: Higher TCR clonality did not directly relate to longer survival.

With respect to this clone: What it recognizes is unknown.

Time point in this sample: after dendritic cell vaccination, including at tumor progression/relapse. This CDR3 spans 15 amino acids. In germline, CDR1 is MGHRA, CDR2 YSYEKL. V trimming: 5 bases; J trimming: 6 bases; junction bases outside the gene matches: 7. Libraries were prepared by immunoSEQ multiplex PCR; TCRdb keeps only in-frame clonotypes and omits some of them. The sample has over 90,000 clones; around 80% are singletons. Sequencing was performed on blood, taken after dendritic cell vaccination. The chain carries TRBV4-1 and TRBJ1-2, with 12 bases identical to TRBD1. The receptor comes from a human donor with glioblastoma. CDR3 coding DNA: TGCGCCAGCAGCGGCCGGGGACAGGGGGCGGATGGCTACACCTTC. Amino acids: CASSGRGQGADGYTF.